This T cell receptor beta chain is from a study of cytomegalovirus exposure and HLA in healthy donors. Assay: immunoSEQ multiplex PCR; the TCRdb copy retains only in-frame clones and omits some. The sample has some 80,000 clones; around 96% are singletons. Germline V gene data show CDR1 as MGHRA and CDR2 as YSYEKL. V lost 0 bases, J lost 2 bases, and 4 bases stayed unmatched. The CDR3 sequence is 18 residues long. The clonotype was recovered from a young woman in good health and CMV-seronegative. The source material was PBMCs. V and J are TRBV4-1 and TRBJ2-2; 12 nucleotides line up with TRBD2. CDR3 DNA: TGCGCCAGCAGCCAAGATAGGACTAGCGGGACCAACACCGGGGAGCTGTTTTTT. As protein: CASSQDRTSGTNTGELFF.